The 2 T cell receptor beta chains given below trace back to one sample, sequenced in a study of spatial heterogeneity in lung cancer. Via MiXCR, TCRdb re-called the 5' RACE reads, giving one row per CDR3 protein. The sample records 4,800 or so distinct CDR3 sequences, over 10% being singletons. The time point was: sample taken at primary tumor resection. Whole-study findings and limits: The number of expanded tumor alpha and beta chains correlated with mutation number.

The antigens these receptors bind are not known. Sequences were derived from lung tumor tissue, sampled at surgery. These receptors all stem from a male donor with early-stage non-small cell lung cancer.

This clonotype was counted ten times or more. The chain recombines TRBV7-8 with TRBJ1-1; D perhaps matches TRBD1 (6 bases). The ends were cut back, 4 bases at V and 1 base at J, with 13 bases in the middle. This CDR3 is 15 amino acids long. Germline CDR1 and CDR2: SGHVS and FQNEAQ. The CDR3, as DNA: TGTGCCAGCAGCTCGCCCGGGACACAGAACACTGAAGCTTTCTTT. Amino acids: CASSSPGTQNTEAFF.

The chain links TRBV20-1 to TRBJ2-7, with a tentative D call TRBD1 (6 bases). Trimming took off 0 bases at V and 3 bases at J, with 18 bases between the two ends. The germline CDR1 and CDR2 sequences are DFQATT and SNEGSKA (reference sequence). CDR3 length equals 16 residues. This CDR3 is CSARDFTGKVFYEQYF. The CDR3 DNA reads TGCAGTGCTAGAGATTTCACAGGGAAGGTTTTCTACGAGCAGTACTTC.